The clone carrying this T cell receptor beta chain was recorded at least ten times. This sample is part of a study of neurological immune-mediated disorders. With 10-nucleotide random UMIs, 5'RACE was used to make the cDNA. TCRdb re-called the 5' RACE reads through MiXCR, storing one row per CDR3 protein. This sample has roughly 48,000 distinct CDR3 sequences, with approximately 5.8% found just once. V shed 7 bases and J 5 bases; nucleotides not matched to a gene: 11. CDR1 SGHTA and CDR2 FQGNSA come from the germline V gene. The CDR3 has 16 amino acids. Use was made of approximately 960,000 CD4+ or CD8+ T cells in sorted libraries.

The source of this sequence is a woman aged 18 to 35 with multiple sclerosis. Material: CD4+ T cells from blood. The chain couples TRBV7-2 to TRBJ2-1, with 10 bases aligning to TRBD2. CDR3 residues: CASNDFYLAGDNEQFF. In nucleotides, the CDR3 is TGTGCCAGCAACGATTTTTACCTAGCGGGGGACAATGAGCAGTTCTTC.